These 28 T cell receptor beta chains came from one sample sequenced in a study of spatial heterogeneity in lung cancer. Findings and limits, study-wide: Tumor mutation count correlated with how many alpha and beta TCRs expanded intratumorally.

TCRdb independently ran MiXCR on the 5' RACE reads; one entry per CDR3 protein. The sample has 15,000 to 20,000 distinct CDR3 sequences; around 6% are singletons. Time point: sample taken at primary tumor resection. No antigen has been assigned to these receptors. The source material was lung tumor tissue, sampled at surgery. Receptors originate from a female donor with early-stage non-small cell lung cancer.

This clonotype was recorded at least ten times. The chain couples TRBV9 to TRBJ2-7; TRBD2 agrees at 8 bases. Losses at the gene ends were 4 bases for V and 6 bases for J; bases not matched to a gene: 15. This CDR3 contains 16 residues. CDR1 and CDR2 (germline): SGDLS, YYNGEE. CDR3 DNA: TGTGCCAGCAGCCCACCACCGCCGGGAGGGCCGAGCGAGCAGTACTTC. The encoded protein is CASSPPPPGGPSEQYF.

This clonotype was counted many times. The rearrangement links TRBV6-5 to TRBJ2-1; the D gene could be TRBD1 or TRBD2 (5 bases each). Germline V gene lookup returns CDR1 MNHEY and CDR2 SVGAGI. This CDR3 has 13 residues. Trimming cost V 5 bases and J 8 bases, with 13 bases left between them. CDR3 region: CASSAGAIYEQFF. CDR3 nucleotide sequence: TGTGCCAGCAGTGCCGGGGCCATTTATGAGCAGTTCTTC.

This clonotype was counted ten times or more. V and J are TRBV29-1 and TRBJ2-3; 12 positions match TRBD1. Germline-derived CDR1 and CDR2 are SQVTM and ANQGSEA. The CDR3 runs 16 residues. With V trimmed by 3 bases and J by 4 bases, 8 bases remained unmatched. Written as DNA, the CDR3 is TGCAGCGTTGAGGCCCCGGGACAGGGGGCCGCAGATACGCAGTATTTT. It specifies CSVEAPGQGAADTQYF.

This clonotype is medium-sized by share. The chain recombines TRBV4-3 with TRBJ2-1; 10 bases agree with TRBD2. V was pared by 1 base and J by 15 bases, with 12 bases of the junction left unmatched. CDR3 length equals 15 residues. Germline values: CDR1 LGHNA, CDR2 YSLEER. CDR3 in amino acids: CASSQVSGRASGMFF. CDR3 bases: TGCGCCAGCAGCCAAGTAAGCGGGAGGGCCAGTGGCATGTTCTTC.

This clonotype has at least ten counts. The CDR3 sequence: CASSLAQKWGNEQFF. CDR3 nucleotides: TGTGCCAGCAGCTTAGCGCAAAAATGGGGTAATGAGCAGTTCTTC. The chain is built from TRBV7-9 and TRBJ2-1, with D unclear. The CDR3 is 15 amino acids. From germline, CDR1 is SEHNR and CDR2 FQNEAQ (reference sequence). Deletions cut 0 bases from V and 7 bases from J, with 13 bases between.

There are many counts of this clonotype. The rearrangement links TRBV6-2 or TRBV6-3 to TRBJ1-5; no reliable D call. Deletions cut 4 bases from V and 4 bases from J, with 14 bases between. CDR1 is MNHEY and CDR2 is SVGEGT in the germline V gene. The CDR3 consists of 15 residues. CDR3 sequence: CASSSLVTKNQPQHF. In DNA, the CDR3 is TGTGCCAGCAGTTCCCTAGTAACGAAGAATCAGCCCCAGCATTTT.

This clonotype came up many times. The chain links TRBV6-6 to TRBJ2-7; TRBD1 matches at 7 bases. The CDR3 consists of 15 residues. Per germline, CDR1 MNHNY and CDR2 SVGAGI (reference sequence). The ends lost 2 bases at V and 2 bases at J; junction bases unmatched: 6. The CDR3 DNA follows: TGTGCCAGCAGTTACCCTCGGGACAGCCCCTACGAGCAGTACTTC. As protein: CASSYPRDSPYEQYF.

This clonotype was counted ten times or more. The chain combines TRBV7-2 with TRBJ2-4; 8 bases are a match to TRBD2. Germline V lookup: CDR1 SGHTA, CDR2 FQGNSA. The CDR3 is made up of 15 amino acids. Trimming cost V 5 bases and J 5 bases; bases outside gene matches: 8. CDR3 residues: CASSPGGGVQNIQYF. For the CDR3, the DNA is TGTGCCAGCAGCCCGGGGGGGGGCGTCCAAAACATTCAGTACTTC. The complete variable domain, with remaining parts taken from reference TRBV7-2 and TRBJ2-4, reads GAGVSQSPSNKVTEKGKDVELRCDPISGHTALYWYRQSLGQGLEFLIYFQGNSAPDKSGLPSDRFSAERTGGSVSTLTIQRTQQEDSAVYLCASSPGGGVQNIQYFGAGTRLSVL.

Ten or more counts support this clonotype. The chain couples TRBV7-9 to TRBJ2-7; TRBD1 might be the D (6 bases). This CDR3 is built from 20 residues. Germline CDR1 SEHNR, CDR2 FQNEAQ (reference sequence). V lost 4 bases to trimming and J lost 6 bases, with 34 bases between them. The CDR3 loop is CASSSIPLGSRAQGSLEQYF. The DNA for the CDR3 is TGTGCCAGCAGCTCTATTCCGCTGGGCAGTCGGGCACAGGGATCTCTCGAGCAGTACTTC. The complete variable domain, with remaining parts taken from reference TRBV7-9 and TRBJ2-7, reads DTGVSQNPRHKITKRGQNVTFRCDPISEHNRLYWYRQTLGQGPEFLTYFQNEAQLEKSRLLSDRFSAERPKGSFSTLEIQRTEQGDSAMYLCASSSIPLGSRAQGSLEQYFGPGTRLTVT.

V gene TRBV29-1 combines with J gene TRBJ1-1, with D uncertain. The CDR3 has 13 residues. Trimming took 3 bases from V and 0 from J, leaving 8 bases between them. Germline V gene data show CDR1 as SQVTM and CDR2 as ANQGSEA. CDR3 region: CSVDPFMNTEAFF. The CDR3 nucleotides read TGCAGCGTTGACCCGTTCATGAACACTGAAGCTTTCTTT.

This clonotype is categorized as medium-sized (0.01 to 0.1%). V gene TRBV18 combines with J gene TRBJ1-1, with D tentatively TRBD1 (6 bases). Trimming took 2 bases from V and 0 from J, leaving 7 bases between them. The CDR3 sequence is 14 residues long. The V gene's germline CDR1 is KGHSH and CDR2 LQKENI. The CDR3 coding sequence is TGTGCCAGCTCACCAGGGGGCCTGAACACTGAAGCTTTCTTT. This gives the protein CASSPGGLNTEAFF.

This clonotype was picked up many times. The rearrangement links TRBV12-3 or TRBV12-4 to TRBJ1-1, with TRBD1 as a possible D gene (6 bases). This CDR3 has 11 amino acids. V lost 5 bases, J lost 5 bases, and 6 bases lay in between. As DNA, the CDR3 is TGTGCCAGCAGTCAGGGGACTGAAGCTTTCTTT. Translated: CASSQGTEAFF.

CDR3 DNA sequence: TGTGCCAGCAGTGATGGACTAGGTGCCGGGGAGCTGTTTTTT. It yields the protein CASSDGLGAGELFF. The chain joins TRBV6-1 to TRBJ2-2; 7 bases agree with TRBD2. J lost 6 bases, V lost 3 bases, and 4 bases had no gene match. CDR3 length: 14 residues. Germline CDR1 and CDR2: MNHNS and SASEGT.

This clonotype was counted ten times or more. CDR3 amino acids: CSVGVSFEGTQYF. The DNA of the CDR3 is TGCAGCGTTGGTGTTTCATTCGAGGGGACCCAGTACTTC. This chain connects TRBV29-1 to TRBJ2-5, with a tentative D call TRBD2 (5 bases). This CDR3 has 13 residues. V was trimmed by 4 bases and J by 7 bases, leaving 16 bases between them. Germline V lookup: CDR1 SQVTM, CDR2 ANQGSEA.

Within the sample, this clonotype is medium-sized. V gene TRBV24-1 combines with J gene TRBJ2-1; D call uncertain. V lost 8 bases to trimming and J lost 4 bases, with 5 bases between them. From germline, CDR1 is KGHDR and CDR2 SFDVKD. The CDR3 contains 11 residues. CDR3 protein: CATMDYNEQFF. Written as DNA, the CDR3 is TGTGCCACCATGGATTACAATGAGCAGTTCTTC.

The table lists this clonotype with many counts. This chain links TRBV20-1 with TRBJ2-5; D perhaps matches TRBD2 (6 bases). Germline V lookup: CDR1 DFQATT, CDR2 SNEGSKA (reference sequence). This CDR3 region has 14 residues. V dropped 5 bases and J dropped 1 base, with 14 bases sitting between them. The CDR3 protein is CSAFPRSGQETQYF. CDR3 coding DNA: TGCAGTGCTTTCCCCCGTAGCGGCCAAGAGACCCAGTACTTC.

This clonotype was observed at least ten times. The chain uses TRBV5-1 and TRBJ2-3; the D gene is possibly TRBD2 (6 bases). This CDR3 contains 15 residues. CDR1 is SGHRS and CDR2 is YFSETQ in the germline V gene. V lost 4 bases to trimming and J lost 5 bases, with 17 bases between them. The CDR3 is CASSPIGTAGDTQYF. CDR3 in DNA: TGCGCCAGCAGCCCAATTGGGACTGCCGGAGATACGCAGTATTTT.

By proportion, this clonotype is medium-sized. The rearrangement links TRBV7-9 to TRBJ1-2; D is perhaps TRBD1 (6 bases). The CDR3 is 15 amino acids. The V gene's germline CDR1 is SEHNR and CDR2 FQNEAQ (reference sequence). The V end was cut by 6 bases, the J end by 7 bases, with 21 bases between. The CDR3 nucleotides read TGTGCCAGCAGTTTTCATCGACAGGCCCTAGGTGGCTACACCTTC. Translation: CASSFHRQALGGYTF.

This clonotype has a count of ten or more. This rearrangement joins TRBV7-2 to TRBJ2-5; perhaps TRBD1 as D (6 bases). Germline CDR1 is SGHTA and CDR2 is FQGNSA. The CDR3 is 16 residues long. Trimming took off 0 bases at V and 6 bases at J, with 17 bases between the two ends. The CDR3 nucleotides read TGTGCCAGCAGCTTAGCGCCGGCAGGGGCCCAGAAGACCCAGTACTTC. This codes for CASSLAPAGAQKTQYF.

The table lists this clonotype with a few counts. The chain couples TRBV2 to TRBJ2-1; a possible D gene is TRBD2 (5 bases). Deletions cut 6 bases from V and 7 bases from J, with 16 bases between. The V gene's germline CDR1 is SNHLY and CDR2 FYNNEI. The CDR3 loop spans 14 amino acids. CDR3 amino acids: CASSVGLRWNEQFF. The DNA of the CDR3 is TGTGCCAGCAGCGTAGGACTTAGGTGGAATGAGCAGTTCTTC.

This clonotype was detected ten times or more. The chain joins TRBV29-1 to TRBJ1-2; D is possibly TRBD1 (6 bases). Germline loops: CDR1 SQVTM, CDR2 ANQGSEA. The CDR3 sequence is 13 residues long. V gave up 6 bases and J gave up 1 base, with 12 bases separating them. In nucleotides, the CDR3 is TGCAGCGTGGAACAGGGAATTAACTATGGCTACACCTTC. Its translation is CSVEQGINYGYTF. The full variable domain, with the rest looked up from reference TRBV29-1 and TRBJ1-2, is SAVISQKPSRDICQRGTSLTIQCQVDSQVTMMFWYRQQPGQSLTLIATANQGSEATYESGFVIDKFPISRPNLTFSTLTVSNMSPEDSSIYLCSVEQGINYGYTFGSGTRLTVV.

This clonotype was seen a handful of times. The rearrangement uses TRBV12-3 or TRBV12-4 and TRBJ1-4; TRBD1 matches at 9 bases. The junction had 4 bases not matched to a gene; V was cut back by 5 bases and J by 3 bases. This CDR3 has 15 amino acids. CDR3 protein: CASSKQGASNEKLFF. CDR3 DNA: TGTGCCAGCAGTAAACAGGGGGCTTCTAATGAAAAACTGTTTTTT.

This clonotype was detected ten times or more. The chain carries TRBV5-1 and TRBJ2-1; TRBD2 matches 7 bases. CDR1 and CDR2 from the germline V gene are SGHRS and YFSETQ. The trim removed 7 bases at V and 2 bases at J, leaving 12 bases unmatched. The CDR3 is made up of 16 amino acids. The CDR3 DNA follows: TGCGCCAGCTCCAGTTGGGGTGGGAGGGCCTACAATGAGCAGTTCTTC. Amino acid sequence: CASSSWGGRAYNEQFF.

For this clonotype: This sequence may be a read error, since a much larger clone differs from it by one base. J is TRBJ2-7 and V is TRBV7-2; D ambiguous. Germline V gene data show CDR1 as SGHTA and CDR2 as FQGNSA. V dropped 11 bases and J dropped 3 bases, with 14 bases sitting between them. The CDR3 has 12 amino acids. The CDR3 DNA sequence: TGTGCCTGCGGAGCCAGCCACTACGAGCAGTACTTC. Encoded protein: CACGASHYEQYF.

This clonotype was found many times. The chain employs TRBV12-3 or TRBV12-4 and TRBJ2-5; D is uncertain. The V end was cut by 3 bases, the J end by 6 bases, with 14 bases between. This CDR3 comprises 14 residues. The CDR3 nucleotides are TGTGCCAGCAGTTTTGGGCCAGAGCAGAAGACCCAGTACTTC. Translated: CASSFGPEQKTQYF.

This clonotype is judged medium-sized. The chain has TRBV18 and TRBJ1-2; D not resolved. The CDR3 is made up of 13 amino acids. The V gene lost 3 bases and the J gene lost 1 base, with 6 bases spanning the gap. Germline V gives CDR1 KGHSH, CDR2 LQKENI. CDR3 sequence: CASSPDGNYGYTF. The CDR3 nucleotides are TGTGCCAGCTCACCCGACGGTAACTATGGCTACACCTTC.

In its sample, this clonotype ranks as medium-sized. The chain has TRBV28 and TRBJ2-7, with TRBD1 as a possible D gene (6 bases). CDR1 and CDR2 from the germline V gene are MDHEN and SYDVKM. This CDR3 is built from 17 residues. Trimming removed 5 bases at V and 2 bases at J, with 22 bases between. CDR3 DNA sequence: TGTGCCAGCAGTACAGAAAGGCACAGGGTCACAACCTACGAGCAGTACTTC. Its protein product is CASSTERHRVTTYEQYF.

This clonotype was observed many times. This chain links TRBV2 with TRBJ1-1; D perhaps matches TRBD1 (6 bases). Germline V gene sequence: CDR1 SNHLY, CDR2 FYNNEI. V dropped 9 bases and J dropped 2 bases, with 22 bases sitting between them. The CDR3 totals 16 residues. CDR3 DNA: TGTGCCAGTCGTTCACAGGGCGCGAGCACTAACACTGAAGCTTTCTTT. It encodes CASRSQGASTNTEAFF.